This passage covers 21 T cell receptor beta chains from one sample sequenced in a study of regulatory T cells in long-lasting Graves disease. The sample's time point: newly diagnosed GD, antithyroid drugs for less than 3 months. From PBMCs, RNA was extracted and then used to make the TCR library. iRepertoire HTBI primers and Arm-PCR of CDR3 regions built TCR beta libraries. A single record per CDR3 protein comes from TCRdb applying MiXCR to the multiplex PCR reads. Of some 500,000 distinct CDR3 sequences in the sample, 16% were seen once. The sample was also reused in another study, on T cells in Graves' hyperthyroidism and ophthalmopathy.

This material consisted of peripheral blood mononuclear cells (PBMCs), taken at new diagnosis, from a patient treated with antithyroid drugs. These receptors came from a woman aged 35-65 years with Graves disease.

This clonotype occurred many times. The chain has TRBV28 and TRBJ2-5; D is perhaps TRBD1 or TRBD2 (6 bases each). Germline-derived CDR1 and CDR2 are MDHEN and SYDVKM. CDR3 length equals 14 residues. Trimming stripped 5 bases from V and 4 bases from J, with 14 bases between. As DNA, the CDR3 is TGTGCCAGCAGTAGAGAGGGGGGTCGAGAGACCCAGTACTTC. This sequence encodes CASSREGGRETQYF.

This clonotype was found many times. V and J are TRBV6-1 and TRBJ1-1, with D maybe TRBD1 (5 bases). Germline values: CDR1 MNHNS, CDR2 SASEGT. The CDR3 runs 15 residues. Trimming removed 4 bases at V and 5 bases at J, with 17 bases between. CDR3 loop: CASSAERGGGTEAFF. The CDR3 DNA reads TGTGCCAGCAGTGCGGAACGGGGGGGTGGTACTGAAGCTTTCTTT.

This clonotype has only a few counts. The V call is TRBV2, the J call TRBJ2-7; D is possibly TRBD1 or TRBD2 (5 bases each). The CDR3 has 16 amino acids. Germline V gene sequence: CDR1 SNHLY, CDR2 FYNNEI. The CDR3 nucleotides are TGTATCTCATACCGGGACGCCAACCGCCAAACCTACGAGCAGTACTTC. Amino acid sequence: CISYRDANRQTYEQYF.

This clonotype was seen a few times. With a much larger clone just one base away, this may be a read error. J is TRBJ1-1 and V is TRBV12-3 or TRBV12-4; D gene uncertain. CDR3 length equals 12 residues. The CDR3, as DNA: TGTGCCGGCAGTGCCTGGTCGGCTGAAGCTTTCTTT. It specifies CAGSAWSAEAFF.

Ten or more counts support this clonotype. The rearrangement uses TRBV11-2 and TRBJ1-1; TRBD1 aligns across 7 bases. The CDR3 is 14 amino acids. Germline V lookup: CDR1 SGHAT, CDR2 FQNNGV. The V segment lost 4 bases and the J segment 1 base; nucleotides outside the gene matches: 3. CDR3 coding DNA: TGTGCCAGCAGCTCCCAGGGGGAGAACACTGAAGCTTTCTTT. It is translated as CASSSQGENTEAFF.

This clonotype was recorded at least ten times. V is TRBV12-3 or TRBV12-4 and J is TRBJ1-4; D is perhaps TRBD1 (5 bases). Deletions cut 6 bases from V and 3 bases from J, with 14 bases between. This CDR3 contains 15 residues. The CDR3 reads CASSPQGSSNEKLFF. CDR3 bases: TGTGCCAGCAGCCCCCAGGGCAGCTCTAATGAAAAACTGTTTTTT.

This clonotype was counted a few times. V and J are TRBV5-4 and TRBJ1-2; tentatively, D is TRBD1 (6 bases). V lost 7 bases and J 6 bases, leaving 16 bases between the germline ends. Germline CDR1 is SGHNT and CDR2 is YYREEE (reference sequence). The CDR3 length is 13 residues. The CDR3 DNA reads TGTGCCAGCGGGGATAAGGCAGGGGATGGCTACACCTTC. As protein: CASGDKAGDGYTF. Variable domain in full (rest from reference TRBV5-4 and TRBJ1-2): ETGVTQSPTHLIKTRGQQVTLRCSSQSGHNTVSWYQQALGQGPQFIFQYYREEENGRGNFPPRFSGLQFPNYSSELNVNALELDDSALYLCASGDKAGDGYTFGSGTRLTVV.

The gene calls are TRBV5-6 and TRBJ2-2; D uncertain. Trimming removed 2 bases from V and 4 bases from J, with 9 bases in between. The CDR3 totals 14 residues. Germline V gives CDR1 SGHDT, CDR2 YYEEEE. CDR3 protein: CASSFFTSTGELFF. CDR3 DNA sequence: TGTGCCAGCAGCTTTTTTACCTCCACCGGGGAGCTGTTTTTT. The whole variable domain, remainder taken from reference TRBV5-6 and TRBJ2-2, is DAGVTQSPTHLIKTRGQQVTLRCSPKSGHDTVSWYQQALGQGPQFIFQYYEEEERQRGNFPDRFSGHQFPNYSSELNVNALLLGDSALYLCASSFFTSTGELFFGEGSRLTVL.

The sample holds a few counts of this clonotype. This may be a read error, as it is one base from a much larger clone. The chain couples TRBV15 to TRBJ1-4; D remains ambiguous. The V and J ends lost 1 base and 8 bases respectively, with 8 bases between them. This CDR3 is 13 amino acids long. Germline loops: CDR1 LNHNV, CDR2 YYDKDF (reference sequence). The CDR3 DNA is TGTGCCACCAGCAGAGGGGGAGGGGAAAAACTGTTTTTT. Translating it yields CATSRGGGEKLFF.

There are a few counts of this clonotype. V gene TRBV30 combines with J gene TRBJ1-4, with 10 bases fitting TRBD1. The V and J ends lost 2 bases and 3 bases, in that order; junction bases with no gene match: 12. Per germline, CDR1 GTSNPN and CDR2 SVGIG (reference sequence). This CDR3 region has 18 residues. CDR3 coding DNA: TGTGCCTGGAGTCTGGGAATTGGAGGACAGGGGGCTAATGAAAAACTGTTTTTT. Its protein product is CAWSLGIGGQGANEKLFF.

At least ten counts were recorded for this clonotype. J is TRBJ2-1 and V is TRBV7-2; 9 bases map to TRBD2. Germline V gene lookup returns CDR1 SGHTA and CDR2 FQGNSA. CDR3 length equals 15 residues. Losses at the gene ends were 4 bases for V and 6 bases for J; bases not matched to a gene: 7. CDR3: CASSSLAGFTNEQFF. The DNA of the CDR3 is TGTGCCAGCAGCTCTCTAGCGGGGTTTACCAATGAGCAGTTCTTC.

This clonotype was seen only a few times. The chain joins TRBV5-1 to TRBJ2-5, with D tentatively TRBD1 (6 bases). Trimming took off 1 base at V and 1 base at J, with 11 bases between the two ends. The CDR3 is 15 amino acids. Germline V gene lookup returns CDR1 SGHRS and CDR2 YFSETQ. CDR3 coding DNA: TGCGCCAGCAGCTTGAGGACCAGGGGCCAAGAGACCCAGTACTTC. Encoded protein: CASSLRTRGQETQYF.

This clonotype came up many times. The CDR3 coding sequence is TGTGCCAGCAGTTCCCGTCCAGGGAGGTATGGCTACACCTTC. Translated: CASSSRPGRYGYTF. The rearrangement links TRBV6-5 to TRBJ1-2, with D maybe TRBD1 (5 bases). Germline CDR1 and CDR2: MNHEY and SVGAGI. This CDR3 has 14 amino acids. Trimming took 4 bases from V and 5 from J, leaving 14 bases between them.

The chain joins TRBV4-1 to TRBJ2-3; D is undetermined. Germline CDR1 and CDR2: MGHRA and YSYEKL. V lost 0 bases and J lost 0, with 7 bases in between. The CDR3 is 15 residues long. The CDR3 loop reads CASSQDSYSTDTQYF. DNA of the CDR3: TGCGCCAGCAGCCAAGATTCGTACAGCACAGATACGCAGTATTTT.

This clonotype has only a few counts. The chain recombines TRBV5-4 with TRBJ2-3; 11 nucleotides agree with TRBD2. CDR3 size: 16 residues. Germline values: CDR1 SGHNT, CDR2 YYREEE (reference sequence). V shed 4 bases and J 4 bases; nucleotides not matched to a gene: 8. The DNA for the CDR3 is TGTGCCAGCAGCCGTATAGCGGGGGGGATCTCAGATACGCAGTATTTT. Translating gives CASSRIAGGISDTQYF.

J is TRBJ1-4 and V is TRBV19; D perhaps matches TRBD1 (5 bases). The CDR3 consists of 18 residues. Per germline, CDR1 LNHDA and CDR2 SQIVND (reference sequence). Deletions cut 0 bases from V and 6 bases from J, with 20 bases between. For the CDR3, the DNA is TGTGCCAGTAGTATAGATCCATTATGGGCAGGGTCCCATGAAAAACTGTTTTTT. Protein sequence: CASSIDPLWAGSHEKLFF.

This chain uses TRBV4-2 with TRBJ2-3, with 12 bases fitting TRBD2. The CDR3 totals 17 residues. From germline, CDR1 is LGHNA and CDR2 YNFKEQ. V was clipped by 1 base and J by 0 bases; unmatched bases: 2. The CDR3 DNA is TGTGCCAGCAGCCAAGGACTAGCGGGGGCTAGCACAGATACGCAGTATTTT. This encodes CASSQGLAGASTDTQYF.

This clonotype was picked up a small number of times. V is TRBV20-1 and J is TRBJ2-4; 7 nucleotides line up with TRBD1. V lost 6 bases to trimming and J lost 4 bases; unmatched junction nucleotides: 6. Germline V lookup: CDR1 DFQATT, CDR2 SNEGSKA (reference sequence). This CDR3 is built from 13 residues. The CDR3 DNA sequence: TGCAGTGCCCCAGACAGGGTAAAAAACATTCAGTACTTC. It translates to CSAPDRVKNIQYF.

The sample holds many counts of this clonotype. The chain has TRBV6-1 and TRBJ1-2; perhaps TRBD1 as D (5 bases). Trimming removed 6 bases from V and 3 bases from J, with 26 bases in between. This CDR3 is 18 amino acids long. CDR1 MNHNS and CDR2 SASEGT come from the germline V gene. CDR3 region: CASSSGFSTRGAHYGYTF. The CDR3 nucleotides read TGTGCCAGCAGCTCAGGATTCTCCACGAGAGGGGCCCACTATGGCTACACCTTC.

This clonotype was seen many times. The chain joins TRBV5-1 to TRBJ2-3; D perhaps matches TRBD1 (5 bases). Germline V gene sequence: CDR1 SGHRS, CDR2 YFSETQ. Trimming left V 2 bases short and J 3 bases short, with 10 bases between. There are 14 residues in the CDR3. DNA for the CDR3: TGCGCCAGCAGCTTAACCAAGGGGACAGATACGCAGTATTTT. It translates to CASSLTKGTDTQYF.

The rearrangement links TRBV7-3 to TRBJ2-3; TRBD2 agrees at 15 bases. The CDR3 is made up of 18 amino acids. CDR1 and CDR2 (germline): SGHTA, FQGTGA. V shed 1 base and J 4 bases; nucleotides not matched to a gene: 6. This chain's CDR3 is CASSLMGLAGGGPDTQYF. The CDR3 nucleotides are TGTGCCAGCAGCTTAATGGGACTAGCGGGGGGTGGGCCAGATACGCAGTATTTT.